The 10 T cell receptor beta chains below all came from one sample that was sequenced in a study of CD8+ T cells in alopecia areata. Following RNA extraction, reverse transcription yielded cDNA that acted as the sequencing template. TCRdb's copy holds only in-frame clones and misses some; the assay was immunoSEQ multiplex PCR. The profile shows 150,000 to 200,000 clones, just over 65% of them singletons. This sample comprised CD8+ T cells sorted from blood, obtained at week 0. All receptors come from a human donor with alopecia areata.

The V and J genes are TRBV30 and TRBJ2-3, with 9 bases aligning to TRBD2. In germline, CDR1 is GTSNPN, CDR2 SVGIG (reference sequence). This CDR3 has 13 amino acids. The junction had 6 bases not matched to a gene; V was cut back by 6 bases and J by 5 bases. This chain's CDR3 is CACASGAVDTQYF. For the CDR3, the DNA is TGTGCCTGCGCTAGCGGGGCGGTAGATACGCAGTATTTT.

The chain is built from TRBV29-1 and TRBJ2-7; D could derive from TRBD1 or TRBD2 (5 bases each). This CDR3 comprises 12 residues. The germline V and J ends were trimmed by 4 bases and 4 bases, with 11 bases remaining between them. CDR1 is SQVTM and CDR2 is ANQGSEA in the germline V gene. The DNA for the CDR3 is TGCAGCGTTGGGGACCAGGAGTACGAGCAGTACTTC. Amino acid sequence: CSVGDQEYEQYF.

Concerning this clone: A junction end diverges from the germline sequence, so it may reflect a read error. The V call is TRBV6-5, the J call TRBJ2-4, with a weak D call TRBD2 (6 bases). The germline CDR1 and CDR2 sequences are MNHEY and SVGAGI. There are 14 residues in the CDR3. The CDR3 bases are TGTGCCAGCAGTTCCGGGACTGGGGGACCGATTCACTACTTC. It encodes CASSSGTGGPIHYF.

The chain combines TRBV7-6 with TRBJ2-3; 10 bases align to TRBD2. The germline gives CDR1 SGHVS, CDR2 FNYEAQ. Trimming at V came to 10 bases and at J to 2 bases, leaving 9 bases not matched to a gene. The CDR3 consists of 15 residues. The CDR3 sequence: CATTLAGAFTDTQYF. The CDR3 DNA reads as TGTGCCACCACCCTAGCGGGGGCCTTCACAGATACGCAGTATTTT.

This clone was detected only a few times. The rearrangement links TRBV7-9 to TRBJ2-1, with 7 bases aligning to TRBD2. The V gene's germline CDR1 is SEHNR and CDR2 FQNEAQ (reference sequence). V lost 5 bases to trimming and J lost 9 bases; unmatched junction nucleotides: 10. This CDR3 is built from 14 residues. The CDR3 coding sequence is TGTGCCAGCAGCCCGGCGGGGGACCGGGGTGAGCAGTTCTTC. Protein sequence: CASSPAGDRGEQFF.

The CDR3 region has the DNA TGTGCCTGGAGCGGGGCCTATAATTCACCCCTCCACTTT. Translation gives CAWSGAYNSPLHF. The chain employs TRBV30 and TRBJ1-6; D not certain. V lost 3 bases to trimming and J lost 2 bases, with 5 bases between them. The CDR3 is 13 amino acids. Germline CDR1 and CDR2: GTSNPN and SVGIG (reference sequence).

This clone occurred a few times. The chain has TRBV4-1 and TRBJ2-3, with D maybe TRBD2 (6 bases). Per germline, CDR1 MGHRA and CDR2 YSYEKL. CDR3 size: 13 residues. With 4 bases removed from V and 6 bases from J, the gap between germline ends came to 11 bases. The CDR3 nucleotides read TGCGCCAGCAGCCTCCTGGAGGGGGATACGCAGTATTTT. Its translation: CASSLLEGDTQYF.

This clone was found once. The chain has TRBV6-1 and TRBJ1-4; D perhaps matches TRBD1 (5 bases). V was trimmed by 0 bases and J by 5 bases, leaving 16 bases between them. Per germline, CDR1 MNHNS and CDR2 SASEGT. The CDR3 covers 17 residues. CDR3 nucleotide sequence: TGTGCCAGCAGTGAAGCTAACCGGGGTGGGGGGAATGAAAAACTGTTTTTT. It translates to CASSEANRGGGNEKLFF.

The chain combines TRBV5-1 with TRBJ1-6; 10 bases line up with TRBD1. The CDR3 totals 20 residues. Losses at the gene ends were 2 bases for V and 8 bases for J; bases not matched to a gene: 19. Per germline, CDR1 SGHRS and CDR2 YFSETQ. The CDR3 nucleotides are TGCGCCAGCAGCTTACTTGGTGGGACAGGGGCGAAGGAGCGATATTCACCCCTCCACTTT. It codes for CASSLLGGTGAKERYSPLHF.

The rearrangement links TRBV4-1 to TRBJ2-1; 9 bases agree with TRBD2. CDR1 MGHRA and CDR2 YSYEKL come from the germline V gene. V lost 1 base, J lost 7 bases, and 8 bases stayed unmatched. CDR3 size: 16 residues. The CDR3 is CASSQVGSGGGNEQFF. The CDR3 coding sequence is TGCGCCAGCAGCCAAGTGGGTAGCGGGGGCGGGAATGAGCAGTTCTTC.